This is a list of T cell receptor beta chains from one sample in a study of cytomegalovirus exposure and HLA in healthy donors. The assay was immunoSEQ multiplex PCR, and TCRdb's table has in-frame clones only and misses some. The repertoire holds fewer than 150,000 clones, about four fifths seen once, with 6.2% in the top ten. Specimen: PBMCs. The receptors were sampled from a middle-aged woman in good health and CMV-seropositive. Both conserved end residues are part of each CDR3. A D gene is named only where the DNA matches it firmly. Clone size is stated in some rows and not others, as once, few, many or a class when expanded.

V	size	length	D	J	DNA	CDR3
TRBV7-9	few	15	.	TRBJ1-2	TGTGCCAGCAGCTTGGGGGGGCAGGGGACGCGCGGCTACACCTTC	CASSLGGQGTRGYTF
TRBV29-1	.	14	TRBD1	TRBJ1-2	TGCAGCGTCGACTTCCCCCGGGACAGCTATGGCTACACCTTC	CSVDFPRDSYGYTF
TRBV7-8	.	14	.	TRBJ1-6	TGTGCCAGCAGCGTAACCGGGAAGGATTCACCCCTCCACTTT	CASSVTGKDSPLHF
TRBV30	.	14	.	TRBJ2-5	TGTGCCTGGAGTGTGTTAGGAGTCCAAGAGACCCAGTACTTC	CAWSVLGVQETQYF
TRBV5-4	.	15	.	TRBJ2-6	TGTGCCAGCAGCCAATATGCGGACAGGGCCAACGTCCTGACTTTC	CASSQYADRANVLTF
TRBV9	.	13	.	TRBJ2-3	TGTGCCAGCAGCGTAGGGCCCACAGATACGCAGTATTTT	CASSVGPTDTQYF
TRBV5-1	few	15	.	TRBJ2-5	TGCGCCAGCAGCTTAGGAGGGACGGGCCCCGAGACCCAGTACTTC	CASSLGGTGPETQYF
TRBV5-6	.	17	TRBD2	TRBJ2-2	TGTGCCAGCAGCTTGGAACTAGCGGGTTGGTTAACCGGGGAGCTGTTTTTT	CASSLELAGWLTGELFF
TRBV2	.	13	.	TRBJ1-5	TGTGCCAGCAGATCAGAAGCGGATCAGCCCCAGCATTTT	CASRSEADQPQHF
TRBV6-5	.	15	TRBD2	TRBJ2-7	TGTGCCAGCAGACCTACGGGACTAGCGGGTCAAGAGCAGTACTTC	CASRPTGLAGQEQYF
TRBV2	.	12	.	TRBJ1-1	TGTGCCAGCAGTCGTCCTAACACTGAAGCTTTCTTT	CASSRPNTEAFF
TRBV29-1	.	16	TRBD2	TRBJ2-1	TGCAGCGCCGCGCGGGAGCGGACATTCTCCTACAATGAGCAGTTCTTC	CSAARERTFSYNEQFF
TRBV5-6	.	16	TRBD1	TRBJ2-3	TGTGCCAGCAGCTACGGACAGGGTGTTCTATCAGATACGCAGTATTTT	CASSYGQGVLSDTQYF
TRBV7-2	.	14	.	TRBJ2-5	TGTGCCAGCAGCGCCCAGGGCGGGGCGGAGACCCAGTACTTC	CASSAQGGAETQYF
TRBV30	.	17	TRBD1	TRBJ1-6	TGTGCCTGGAGTGTCCGGGAGACAGGGGTTGGTAATTCACCCCTCCACTTT	CAWSVRETGVGNSPLHF
TRBV10-3	.	14	.	TRBJ1-2	TGTGCCATCAGTGAGTCCCCGGGTACCTATGGCTACACCTTC	CAISESPGTYGYTF
TRBV6-5	.	14	TRBD2	TRBJ2-7	TGTGCCAGCAGTTACCAGCGGGAGGCGTACGAGCAGTACTTC	CASSYQREAYEQYF
TRBV10-3	.	13	.	TRBJ2-7	TGTGCCATCAGGGCCGGGTCAACCTACGAGCAGTACTTC	CAIRAGSTYEQYF
TRBV5-1	.	16	TRBD2	TRBJ2-5	TGCGCCAGCAGCTTGGGTCTAGCGGCCCCTCCAGAGACCCAGTACTTC	CASSLGLAAPPETQYF
TRBV27	.	19	.	TRBJ2-6	TGTGCCAGCAAAAGAATGGCGGGACAGTTTCGCTCTGGGGCCAACGTCCTGACTTTC	CASKRMAGQFRSGANVLTF
TRBV19	.	20	.	TRBJ2-3	TGTGCCAGTAGGAGACGGGGTAGGAACGAGCCCCCGGACCACACAGATACGCAGTATTTT	CASRRRGRNEPPDHTDTQYF
TRBV5-1	once	14	.	TRBJ2-3	TGCGCCAGCAGCTTGGGCGGCAGCACAGATACGCAGTATTTT	CASSLGGSTDTQYF
TRBV5-1	.	15	TRBD2	TRBJ2-5	TGCGCCAGCAGCTTGGAGGTAGCGGGGCAAGAGACCCAGTACTTC	CASSLEVAGQETQYF
TRBV30	once	16	.	TRBJ2-7	TGTGCCTGGAGGGACCACACGACAGCTTCCCCCTACGAGCAGTACTTC	CAWRDHTTASPYEQYF
TRBV7-9	.	14	TRBD1	TRBJ1-1	TGTGCCAGCAGCTTACCGCAGGGGGCAACTGAAGCTTTCTTT	CASSLPQGATEAFF
TRBV7-2	.	16	.	TRBJ2-2	TGTGCCAGCAGCTTAGAGGGGGTCCGTAACACCGGGGAGCTGTTTTTT	CASSLEGVRNTGELFF
TRBV30	.	14	.	TRBJ2-7	TGTGCCTGGAGTCGGCAGGGGCCTTGGGACGAGCAGTACTTC	CAWSRQGPWDEQYF
TRBV11-2	.	14	.	TRBJ1-1	TGTGCCAGCAGTTTTTCGACAGGATCCGCTGAAGCTTTCTTT	CASSFSTGSAEAFF
TRBV7-2	once	14	.	TRBJ2-7	TGTGCCAGCAGCTTAGACAGATCCTCCTACGAGCAGTACTTC	CASSLDRSSYEQYF
TRBV6-5	.	16	TRBD1	TRBJ1-6	TGTGCCAGCAGTTACTTTGGGACAGGGGTAAATTCACCCCTCCACTTT	CASSYFGTGVNSPLHF
TRBV19	few	14	TRBD1	TRBJ1-5	TGTGCCAGTAGCCGGACAGGCTCCAATCAGCCCCAGCATTTT	CASSRTGSNQPQHF
TRBV18	.	14	.	TRBJ1-3	TGTGCCAGCTCACTACAGGGCTCTGGAAACACCATATATTTT	CASSLQGSGNTIYF
TRBV4-2	few	15	.	TRBJ1-4	TGTGCCAGCAGCCTAATACTCGCAACTAATGAAAAACTGTTTTTT	CASSLILATNEKLFF
TRBV5-1	.	15	.	TRBJ2-7	TGCGCCAGCAGCTTGGTCCGGACGGGATCCTACGAGCAGTACTTC	CASSLVRTGSYEQYF
TRBV2	.	12	.	TRBJ2-5	TGTGCCAGCAGTGTCGAGGTGGAGACCCAGTACTTC	CASSVEVETQYF
TRBV5-4	.	17	TRBD2	TRBJ2-1	TGTGCCAGCAGCCCCGGACTAGCGGGAGCGGTCTACAATGAGCAGTTCTTC	CASSPGLAGAVYNEQFF
TRBV28	few	16	TRBD2	TRBJ2-7	TGTGCCAGCAGATTAGCGGGCCGGCTCAGCTCCTACGAGCAGTACTTC	CASRLAGRLSSYEQYF
TRBV28	.	16	TRBD2	TRBJ2-1	TGTGCCAGCAGGTTAGCGGGAGGTTACTCCTACAATGAGCAGTTCTTC	CASRLAGGYSYNEQFF
TRBV2	.	15	.	TRBJ2-2	TGTGCCAGCAGTGAATACAGGCTGGGGACCGGGGAGCTGTTTTTT	CASSEYRLGTGELFF
TRBV28	.	13	.	TRBJ2-1	TGTGCCAGCAGTTCCGCCCAGGGCGGTGAGCAGTTCTTC	CASSSAQGGEQFF
TRBV11-2	.	15	TRBD1	TRBJ2-7	TGTGCCAGCAGCTCCGGGACAGGGTCTTCCTACGAGCAGTACTTC	CASSSGTGSSYEQYF
TRBV19	.	16	TRBD2	TRBJ2-1	TGTGCCAGTAGTAGGACTAGCGGGGCATACTACAATGAGCAGTTCTTC	CASSRTSGAYYNEQFF
TRBV7-9	.	11	.	TRBJ2-7	TGTGCCAGCAGCCCAGGGTACGAGCAGTACTTC	CASSPGYEQYF
TRBV18	once	15	.	TRBJ2-7	TGTGCCAGCTCACGGGAGAGGACAGCGTCCTACGAGCAGTACTTC	CASSRERTASYEQYF
TRBV6-5	.	15	.	TRBJ2-5	TGTGCCAGCAGTTACTCGGAAAGGGGGTGGGAGACCCAGTACTTC	CASSYSERGWETQYF
TRBV18	.	14	.	TRBJ2-7	TGTGCCAGCTCACCACTGGCAGACTCCTACGAGCAGTACTTC	CASSPLADSYEQYF
TRBV11-1	.	15	.	TRBJ2-7	TGTGCCAGCAGCTTAGAGTTCGAGGGCTCCTACGAGCAGTACTTC	CASSLEFEGSYEQYF
TRBV7-9	.	13	.	TRBJ1-1	TGTGCCAGCAGCAAGGGGCAGCACACTGAAGCTTTCTTT	CASSKGQHTEAFF
TRBV5-4	.	12	.	TRBJ2-1	TGTGCCAGCAGCTCGGACAGCAATGAGCAGTTCTTC	CASSSDSNEQFF
TRBV9	.	15	.	TRBJ2-5	TGTGCCAGCAGCGTAGGGGCAGGGTCTGGGGAGACCCAGTACTTC	CASSVGAGSGETQYF
TRBV5-1	.	16	TRBD1	TRBJ2-2	TGCGCCAGCAGCTGGGGGACAGGGGGACACACCGGGGAGCTGTTTTTT	CASSWGTGGHTGELFF
TRBV6-5	.	14	.	TRBJ2-7	TGTGCCAGCAGTGCAGGGCAGACGAGAAACGAGCAGTACTTC	CASSAGQTRNEQYF
TRBV6-5	.	11	.	TRBJ2-1	TGTGCCAGCAGGGGGCCGGCTGAGCAGTTCTTC	CASRGPAEQFF
TRBV19	once	14	TRBD1	TRBJ2-7	TGTGCCAGTAGGGGGACAGGGGATCCCTACGAGCAGTACTTC	CASRGTGDPYEQYF
TRBV19	few	12	.	TRBJ2-7	TGTGCCAGTAGTGTTCCATCCCACGAGCAGTACTTC	CASSVPSHEQYF
TRBV28	.	15	TRBD1	TRBJ1-4	TGTGCCAGCAGCCCGGGACAGGAGTTTAATGAAAAACTGTTTTTT	CASSPGQEFNEKLFF
TRBV7-9	.	14	.	TRBJ1-5	TGTGCCAGCAGCCGCCAGGGTATCGGACAGCCCCAGCATTTT	CASSRQGIGQPQHF